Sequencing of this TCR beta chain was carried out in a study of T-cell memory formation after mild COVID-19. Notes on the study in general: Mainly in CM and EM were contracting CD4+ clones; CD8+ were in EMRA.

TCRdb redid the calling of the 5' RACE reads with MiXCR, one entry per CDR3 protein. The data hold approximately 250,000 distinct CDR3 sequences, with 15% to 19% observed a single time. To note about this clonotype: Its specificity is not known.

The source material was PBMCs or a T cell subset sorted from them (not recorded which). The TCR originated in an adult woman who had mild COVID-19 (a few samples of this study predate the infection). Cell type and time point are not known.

In DNA, the CDR3 is TGTGCCAGCGGGACGGGACAGGGGGCCACTGAAGCTTTCTTT. It yields the protein CASGTGQGATEAFF. The chain recombines TRBV12-3 or TRBV12-4 with TRBJ1-1, with 12 bases lining up with TRBD1. The CDR3 runs 14 residues. The ends lost 8 bases at V and 4 bases at J; junction bases unmatched: 5.